A selection of T cell receptor beta chains follows, all from one sample in a study of memory CD4+ T cells and cytomegalovirus serostatus. The repertoire was sequenced with immunoSEQ multiplex PCR; TCRdb's copy has only in-frame clones and lacks some. The sample consists of more than 40,000 clones, 76% of them appearing once. Input material: memory CD4+ T cells from blood. The origin of the receptors is an adult in good health and CMV-seronegative. Each CDR3 is given with its conserved first and last residue. D genes are given only for firm matches. Clone size is given for some rows only: seen once, a few or many times, or a class if the clone is expanded.

v_gene,d_gene,j_gene,abundance,CDR3aa,CDR3nt
TRBV7-2,TRBD1,TRBJ1-1,NA,CASSSQGAGNTEAFF,TGTGCCAGCAGCTCACAGGGGGCCGGGAACACTGAAGCTTTCTTT
TRBV27,TRBD1,TRBJ2-1,NA,CASSLGPGQGYNEQFF,TGTGCCAGCAGTTTAGGTCCGGGACAGGGATACAATGAGCAGTTCTTC
TRBV2,NA,TRBJ2-5,NA,CASRGRGAEVSQYF,TGTGCCAGCAGGGGAAGGGGGGCAGAGGTGTCCCAGTACTTC
TRBV19,TRBD2,TRBJ2-5,NA,CASSEQLAGGQETQYF,TGTGCCAGTAGCGAGCAGCTAGCGGGAGGCCAAGAGACCCAGTACTTC
TRBV5-6,TRBD1,TRBJ2-7,NA,CASSRGQGLKVHEQYF,TGTGCCAGCAGCAGGGGACAGGGTTTGAAGGTTCACGAGCAGTACTTC
TRBV5-1,TRBD1,TRBJ1-1,NA,CASSLDGQGANTEAFF,TGCGCCAGCAGCTTGGACGGACAGGGGGCGAACACTGAAGCTTTCTTT
TRBV18,NA,TRBJ1-2,NA,CASSPPGRPNYGYTF,TGTGCCAGCTCACCACCGGGACGGCCGAACTATGGCTACACCTTC
TRBV9,NA,TRBJ1-3,NA,CASSVDLGTSSGNTIYF,TGTGCCAGCAGCGTAGATTTGGGGACCAGCTCTGGAAACACCATATATTTT
TRBV19,NA,TRBJ1-5,NA,CASSMGDQPQHF,TGTGCCAGTAGTATGGGAGATCAGCCCCAGCATTTT
TRBV7-9,NA,TRBJ1-1,NA,CASSLAWGSGTEAFF,TGTGCCAGCAGCTTAGCGTGGGGTTCTGGCACTGAAGCTTTCTTT
TRBV5-6,TRBD2,TRBJ2-1,NA,CASTPLGAGGPNEQFF,TGTGCCAGCACCCCGTTGGGGGCGGGAGGGCCCAATGAGCAGTTCTTC
TRBV7-8,TRBD2,TRBJ2-1,NA,CASSFYSGEYNEQFF,TGTGCCAGCAGCTTCTATAGCGGGGAGTACAATGAGCAGTTCTTC
TRBV5-1,TRBD2,TRBJ2-2,NA,CASSLGHSGSGELFF,TGCGCCAGCAGCCTGGGGCATAGCGGGAGTGGGGAGCTGTTTTTT
TRBV11-2,TRBD1,TRBJ1-1,NA,CASSLDRTGNTEAFF,TGTGCCAGCAGCTTAGATCGGACAGGGAACACTGAAGCTTTCTTT
TRBV4-1,NA,TRBJ2-7,NA,CASSQEEGGVAYEQYF,TGCGCCAGCAGCCAAGAGGAAGGAGGGGTGGCCTACGAGCAGTACTTC
TRBV11-3,NA,TRBJ2-2,NA,CASSLVFSTGELFF,TGTGCCAGCAGCTTAGTGTTCTCCACCGGGGAGCTGTTTTTT
TRBV18,TRBD1,TRBJ2-2,NA,CASSPGQGNTGELFF,TGTGCCAGCTCACCGGGACAGGGGAACACCGGGGAGCTGTTTTTT
TRBV19,NA,TRBJ1-2,NA,CASSKWREAYGYTF,TGTGCCAGTAGTAAGTGGAGGGAGGCCTATGGCTACACCTTC
TRBV7-6,NA,TRBJ2-1,NA,CASSLVLGNEQFF,TGTGCCAGCAGCTTAGTCTTAGGGAATGAGCAGTTCTTC
TRBV19,NA,TRBJ2-1,few,CASTQRNEQFF,TGTGCCAGTACCCAGCGGAATGAGCAGTTCTTC
TRBV6-1,NA,TRBJ1-5,NA,CASSPDHGNQPQHF,TGTGCCAGCAGCCCGGACCATGGCAATCAGCCCCAGCATTTT
TRBV6-5,NA,TRBJ1-3,NA,CASIQGGAGNTIYF,TGTGCCAGCATCCAAGGGGGAGCTGGAAACACCATATATTTT
TRBV4-3,NA,TRBJ2-1,NA,CASSLDRPAYNEQFF,TGCGCCAGCAGCCTGGACCGGCCAGCGTACAATGAGCAGTTCTTC
TRBV7-2,NA,TRBJ1-2,NA,CASSLETGGYGYTF,TGTGCCAGCAGCTTAGAGACAGGAGGATATGGCTACACCTTC
TRBV6-5,NA,TRBJ2-2,once,CASSSQRNTGELFF,TGTGCCAGCAGTTCACAGAGAAACACCGGGGAGCTGTTTTTT
TRBV27,NA,TRBJ2-7,large,CASSFARDSLTGEQYF,TGTGCCAGCAGTTTCGCGCGGGACAGTTTAACGGGGGAGCAGTACTTC
TRBV6-5,NA,TRBJ1-5,NA,CASSSLKRGNQPQHF,TGTGCCAGCAGTTCCCTCAAAAGGGGGAATCAGCCCCAGCATTTT
TRBV28,NA,TRBJ1-3,few,CASRIRQVSGNTIYF,TGTGCCAGCAGAATTCGGCAGGTCTCTGGAAACACCATATATTTT
TRBV4-3,NA,TRBJ2-1,NA,CASSPVLSSYNEQFF,TGCGCCAGCAGCCCCGTTTTGAGCTCCTACAATGAGCAGTTCTTC
TRBV6-5,TRBD2,TRBJ2-7,few,CASRPAGGAQEQYF,TGTGCCAGCAGACCGGCGGGGGGGGCGCAAGAGCAGTACTTC
TRBV2,NA,TRBJ2-7,NA,CASSADGHYEQYF,TGTGCCAGCAGCGCCGACGGTCACTACGAGCAGTACTTC
TRBV5-4,TRBD1,TRBJ1-1,NA,CASSLGGTANTAAFF,TGTGCCAGCAGCTTGGGCGGGACAGCTAATACAGCAGCTTTCTTT
TRBV11-2,TRBD2,TRBJ2-7,few,CASSLDGTSGLYEQYF,TGTGCCAGCAGCTTAGACGGGACTAGCGGACTCTACGAGCAGTACTTC
TRBV6-4,NA,TRBJ2-3,NA,CASSAEGGDTDTQYF,TGTGCCAGCAGTGCGGAGGGGGGGGACACAGATACGCAGTATTTT
TRBV9,TRBD1,TRBJ2-2,NA,CASSVRDRDGELFF,TGTGCCAGCAGCGTACGGGACAGGGACGGGGAGCTGTTTTTT
TRBV28,TRBD1,TRBJ2-7,NA,CASSLFQGAEQYF,TGTGCCAGCAGTTTGTTCCAGGGGGCCGAGCAGTACTTC
TRBV7-2,NA,TRBJ1-2,NA,CASSLEVLTGHGYTF,TGTGCCAGCAGCTTAGAGGTCCTGACAGGTCACGGCTACACCTTC
TRBV6-6,NA,TRBJ2-4,NA,CASRPEGGKNIQYF,TGTGCCAGCAGGCCCGAGGGGGGAAAAAACATTCAGTACTTC
TRBV30,NA,TRBJ2-5,NA,CAWSAGEETQYF,TGTGCCTGGAGTGCAGGGGAAGAGACCCAGTACTTC
TRBV7-2,TRBD1,TRBJ2-7,once,CASSSWDRYEQYF,TGTGCCAGCAGCTCTTGGGACAGGTACGAGCAGTACTTC
TRBV15,NA,TRBJ2-1,NA,CATSSRGPGDDNEQFF,TGTGCCACCAGCTCCCGAGGCCCAGGTGATGACAATGAGCAGTTCTTC
TRBV11-3,NA,TRBJ2-7,NA,CASSFGVSYEQYF,TGTGCCAGCAGCTTCGGGGTCTCCTACGAGCAGTACTTC
TRBV4-3,TRBD1,TRBJ1-1,NA,CASSQDRITGGNTEAFF,TGCGCCAGCAGCCAAGATAGAATTACAGGGGGGAACACTGAAGCTTTCTTT
TRBV7-8,TRBD2,TRBJ2-3,NA,CASSLNVAGGYTDTQYF,TGTGCCAGCAGCTTAAACGTAGCGGGAGGGTACACAGATACGCAGTATTTT
TRBV19,TRBD1,TRBJ1-1,NA,CASRTGGNTEAFF,TGTGCCAGTAGGACAGGGGGGAACACTGAAGCTTTCTTT
TRBV23-1,NA,TRBJ1-5,NA,CASSQRWGANQPQHF,TGCGCCAGCAGTCAAAGGTGGGGGGCGAATCAGCCCCAGCATTTT